This TCR beta chain originates from a study of PD-L1 blockade in urothelial cancer. Study in general: Of prior chemotherapy regimens, patients had received between 0 and 3. When blood samples were assessed, the median T cell count was some 150,000. Study-level findings and limits: Below-median TCR clonality that was measured in pretreatment blood predicted better survival. Tumor-associated blood clones were expanded more by durable-benefit patients at 3 weeks.

Note on this clone: Antigen specificity is unknown.

The sample's time point: pretreatment peripheral blood. Generated by immunoSEQ multiplex PCR, the TCRdb table keeps only in-frame clones and is missing some. The sample lists more than 45,000 clones, around four fifths occurring once. In germline, CDR1 is KGHSH, CDR2 LQKENI. The CDR3 length is 17 residues. Trimming removed 0 bases from V and 6 bases from J; junction bases left unmatched: 9. The receptor was isolated from a man in his fifties or sixties with urothelial cancer. The genes are TRBV18 and TRBJ2-1, with 9 bases lining up with TRBD2. This material consisted of PBMCs, taken around atezolizumab (anti-PD-L1) treatment. CDR3: CASSPPAGGLESNEQFF. The CDR3 DNA reads TGTGCCAGCTCACCACCGGCGGGGGGGCTGGAAAGCAATGAGCAGTTCTTC.